This TCR beta chain was observed in a study of vaccination and CD4 T cells after COVID-19. Across the whole study: Either a CEFX pool, an HIV-1 Nef pool, or no peptide was added to control cultures.

Trimming removed 4 bases at V and 1 base at J, with 14 bases between. CDR3 length equals 16 residues. CDR1 and CDR2 (germline): MNHNS, SASEGT. Scientists ran DNA taken from cultured CD4+ T cells through the Oncomine TCR Beta short-read assay for sequencing. TCRdb processed the PCR reads anew with MiXCR; each CDR3 protein has one entry. This sample has approximately 12,000 distinct CDR3 sequences; roughly 44% occur once, and the top ten carry approximately 15%. Treatment given: approximately 10-day PBMC culture with coronavirus spike peptide pools or control peptides (ViraFEST assay). As to this clonotype: The antigen is unknown.

V gene TRBV6-1 combines with J gene TRBJ2-1; D is perhaps TRBD2 (6 bases). This TCR came from a human donor who had recovered from COVID-19. Sequencing used CD4+ T cells from blood, cultured in vitro. The CDR3 region is CASSAAWGGSYNEQFF. Here the CDR3 DNA reads TGTGCCAGCAGTGCGGCTTGGGGAGGTTCCTACAATGAGCAGTTCTTC.